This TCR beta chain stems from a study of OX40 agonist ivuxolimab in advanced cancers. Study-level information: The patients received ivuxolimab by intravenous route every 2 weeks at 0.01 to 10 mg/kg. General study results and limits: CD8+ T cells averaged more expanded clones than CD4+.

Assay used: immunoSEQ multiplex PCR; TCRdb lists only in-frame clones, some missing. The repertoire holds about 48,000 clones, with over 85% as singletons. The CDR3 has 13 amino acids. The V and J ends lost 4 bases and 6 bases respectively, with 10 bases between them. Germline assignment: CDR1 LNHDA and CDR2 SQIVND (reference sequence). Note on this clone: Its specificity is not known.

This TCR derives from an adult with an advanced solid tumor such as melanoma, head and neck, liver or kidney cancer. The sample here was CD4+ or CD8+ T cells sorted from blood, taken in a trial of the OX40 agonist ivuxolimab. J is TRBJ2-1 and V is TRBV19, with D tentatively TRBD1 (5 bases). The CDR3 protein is CASSTRQFNEQFF. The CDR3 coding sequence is TGTGCCAGTAGTACTCGACAGTTCAATGAGCAGTTCTTC.